Sequencing of this TCR beta chain was carried out in a study of blood T cell repertoires in COVID-19. The germline V and J ends were trimmed by 2 bases and 1 base, with 6 bases remaining between them. CDR3 length equals 13 residues. Germline lookup yields CDR1 SGHDT and CDR2 YYEEEE. Only in-frame clones appear in the TCRdb table, and some are missing; sequencing was by immunoSEQ multiplex PCR. There are over 60,000 clones in the sample; roughly 90% occur only once, and about 2.7% lies in the top ten. This chain links TRBV5-6 with TRBJ1-1; TRBD1 is a possible D gene (5 bases). The sequence came from a man aged 65-85 years with active or convalescent COVID-19. The sample was peripheral blood. Written as DNA, the CDR3 is TGTGCCAGCAGCTTCGACAGGAACACTGAAGCTTTCTTT. Amino acids: CASSFDRNTEAFF. The variable domain in full, completed from reference TRBV5-6 and TRBJ1-1, reads DAGVTQSPTHLIKTRGQQVTLRCSPKSGHDTVSWYQQALGQGPQFIFQYYEEEERQRGNFPDRFSGHQFPNYSSELNVNALLLGDSALYLCASSFDRNTEAFFGQGTRLTVV.